The 7 T cell receptor beta chains below come from one sample, sequenced in a study of CD8 T cells in Susac syndrome (dated by TCRdb to between 2018 and 2020). Library construction relied on the immunoSEQ multiplex PCR assay. RNA was extracted with the RNeasy kit and about 0.45 to 1 ug was reverse transcribed using random hexamers. The public sequencing data were trimmed at Q25 with fastp and processed into clonotypes with MiXCR by TCRdb, which kept only in-frame beta chains. Rows are unified per CDR3 protein, each entry keeping the most common DNA and genes. In this sample the table shows 130,000 or so distinct CDR3 sequences, 80% of which occur a single time. Of the sample, roughly 0.5% falls within the top ten clones. Sequencing was carried out using CD8+ T cells from PBMCs. All receptors derive from a human donor with multiple sclerosis.

The chain uses TRBV4-1 and TRBJ2-5; tentatively, D is TRBD1 (6 bases). This CDR3 comprises 14 residues. V lost 3 bases and J lost 3, with 11 bases in between. In germline, CDR1 is MGHRA, CDR2 YSYEKL. The CDR3 DNA is TGCGCCAGCAGCCACCCGGGACAAAAAGAGACCCAGTACTTC. Encoded protein: CASSHPGQKETQYF.

The chain joins TRBV12-3 or TRBV12-4 to TRBJ2-3; 7 bases align to TRBD1. The CDR3 is made up of 14 amino acids. V shed 6 bases and J 2 bases; nucleotides not matched to a gene: 5. This chain's CDR3 is CASRRTGFTDTQYF. As DNA, the CDR3 is TGTGCCAGCAGGAGGACAGGCTTCACAGATACGCAGTATTTT.

This clonotype has a handful of counts. V usage is TRBV11-2 and J usage is TRBJ1-2; a weak D match, TRBD1 (6 bases). This CDR3 has 14 amino acids. Germline CDR1 SGHAT, CDR2 FQNNGV. With 6 bases removed from V and 8 bases from J, the gap between germline ends came to 19 bases. In DNA, the CDR3 is TGTGCCAGCAGACCCCGGGACGGAGGGGGAGGCTACACCTTC. Amino acid sequence: CASRPRDGGGGYTF.

The V and J genes are TRBV7-9 and TRBJ2-3; D is undetermined. From germline, CDR1 is SEHNR and CDR2 FQNEAQ (reference sequence). The CDR3 is made up of 13 amino acids. The V gene lost 4 bases and the J gene lost 4 bases, with 9 bases spanning the gap. CDR3 loop: CASSSLGPDTQYF. The CDR3 nucleotides read TGTGCCAGCAGCTCGTTAGGCCCAGATACGCAGTATTTT.

V usage is TRBV10-3 and J usage is TRBJ2-1; TRBD1 might be the D (6 bases). Germline loops: CDR1 ENHRY, CDR2 SYGVKD. CDR3 length: 14 amino acids. V was pared by 6 bases and J by 9 bases, with 18 bases between. CDR3 nucleotide sequence: TGTGCCATCAGAGCCCCGACAGGTACAACTGAGCAGTTCTTC. This encodes CAIRAPTGTTEQFF.

This chain connects TRBV7-2 to TRBJ1-6, with D maybe TRBD1 (6 bases). CDR1 is SGHTA and CDR2 is FQGNSA in the germline V gene. V lost 1 base and J lost 9, with 13 bases in between. The CDR3 sequence is 15 residues long. The CDR3: CASSLVPEGGSPLHF. CDR3 DNA: TGTGCCAGCAGCTTAGTTCCCGAAGGGGGTTCACCCCTCCACTTT.

The gene calls are TRBV2 and TRBJ2-1; D is ambiguous. Germline CDR1 reads SNHLY; CDR2 reads FYNNEI. The V end lost 6 bases, the J end lost 5 bases, and 14 bases lay between the germline ends. CDR3 length: 14 amino acids. CDR3 loop: CASSPAPTDNEQFF. The CDR3 DNA sequence: TGTGCCAGCAGCCCGGCGCCCACCGACAATGAGCAGTTCTTC.